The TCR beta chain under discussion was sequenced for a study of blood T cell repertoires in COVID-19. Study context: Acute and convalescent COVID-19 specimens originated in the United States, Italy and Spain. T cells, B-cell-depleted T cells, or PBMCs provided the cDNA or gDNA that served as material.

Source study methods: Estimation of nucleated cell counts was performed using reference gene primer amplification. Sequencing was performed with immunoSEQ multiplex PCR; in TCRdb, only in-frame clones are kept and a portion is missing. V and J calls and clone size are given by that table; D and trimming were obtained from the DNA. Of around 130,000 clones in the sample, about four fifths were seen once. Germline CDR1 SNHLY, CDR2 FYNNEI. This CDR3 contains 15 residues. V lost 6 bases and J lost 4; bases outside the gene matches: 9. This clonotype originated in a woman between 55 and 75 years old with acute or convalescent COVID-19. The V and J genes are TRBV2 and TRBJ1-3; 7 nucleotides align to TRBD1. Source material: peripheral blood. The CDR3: CASRSPTGRGNTIYF. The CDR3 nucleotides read TGTGCCAGCAGGAGTCCGACAGGGCGAGGAAACACCATATATTTT.